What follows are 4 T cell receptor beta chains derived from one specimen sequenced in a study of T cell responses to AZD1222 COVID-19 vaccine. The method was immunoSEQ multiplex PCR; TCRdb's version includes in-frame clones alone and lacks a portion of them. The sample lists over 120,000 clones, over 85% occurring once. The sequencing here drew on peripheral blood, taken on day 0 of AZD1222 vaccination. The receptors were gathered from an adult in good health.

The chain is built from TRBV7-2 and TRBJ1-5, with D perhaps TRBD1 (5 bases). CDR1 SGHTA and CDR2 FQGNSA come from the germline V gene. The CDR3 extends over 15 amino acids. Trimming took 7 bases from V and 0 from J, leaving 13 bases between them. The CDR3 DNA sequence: TGTGCCAGCACCCCGGACACTTATAGCAATCAGCCCCAGCATTTT. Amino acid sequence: CASTPDTYSNQPQHF.

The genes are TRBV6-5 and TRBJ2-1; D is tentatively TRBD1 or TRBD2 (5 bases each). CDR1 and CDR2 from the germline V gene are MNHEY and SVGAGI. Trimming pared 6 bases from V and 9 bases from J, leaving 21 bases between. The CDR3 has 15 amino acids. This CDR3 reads CASSREGHRSGEQFF. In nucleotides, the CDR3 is TGTGCCAGCAGCCGAGAGGGTCACAGGTCTGGTGAGCAGTTCTTC.

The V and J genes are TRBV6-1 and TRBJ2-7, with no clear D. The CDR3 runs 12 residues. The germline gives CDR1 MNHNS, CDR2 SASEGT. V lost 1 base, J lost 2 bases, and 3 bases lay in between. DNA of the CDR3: TGTGCCAGCAGTGAAGTCACCTACGAGCAGTACTTC. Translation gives CASSEVTYEQYF.

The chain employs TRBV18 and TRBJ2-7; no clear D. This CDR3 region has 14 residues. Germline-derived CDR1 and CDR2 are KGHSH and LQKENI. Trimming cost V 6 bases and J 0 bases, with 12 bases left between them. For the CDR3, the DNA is TGTGCCAGCTCCTCCACTACGGGCTCCTACGAGCAGTACTTC. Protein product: CASSSTTGSYEQYF.